The 30 T cell receptor beta chains below all came from one sample that was sequenced in a study of response to subunit inactivated influenza vaccine. TCRdb independently ran MiXCR on the RT-PCR reads; one entry per CDR3 protein. The sample holds roughly 540,000 distinct CDR3 sequences; approximately 22% are singletons and the top ten take 2.5% to 3.5%. The same data also contributed to another study, on T cells expressing NK-cell markers. From that study: In generating TCR beta cDNA, 5'RACE template switching with UMIs was used.

Sequenced material: CD4+ T cells sorted from PBMCs, taken about 12 days after vaccination. Receptors originate from a man aged 50 or older who received an inactivated influenza vaccine.

This clonotype was seen repeatedly, ten times or more. The chain carries TRBV20-1 and TRBJ2-3, with D perhaps given as TRBD1 or TRBD2 (5 bases each). The CDR3 covers 19 residues. Trimming took 1 base from V and 0 from J, leaving 23 bases between them. Germline CDR1 DFQATT, CDR2 SNEGSKA (reference sequence). Here the CDR3 reads CSARATIPIDGGSTDTQYF. In DNA form, the CDR3 reads TGCAGTGCTAGAGCCACAATCCCCATCGATGGGGGTAGCACAGATACGCAGTATTTT.

This clonotype was seen only once. V usage is TRBV18 and J usage is TRBJ1-3; no reliable D call. V lost 4 bases and J lost 0, with 16 bases in between. The CDR3 runs 17 residues. Germline CDR1 reads KGHSH; CDR2 reads LQKENI. This CDR3 is CASSLAPGGNSGNTIYF. Written as DNA, the CDR3 is TGTGCCAGCTCACTAGCGCCGGGTGGCAACTCTGGAAACACCATATATTTT.

At least ten counts were recorded for this clonotype. V is TRBV5-1 and J is TRBJ2-3, with D possibly being TRBD2 (6 bases). The CDR3 length is 18 residues. V lost 0 bases and J 1 base, leaving 18 bases between the germline ends. Per the germline V gene, CDR1 is SGHRS and CDR2 is YFSETQ. CDR3 sequence: CASSLVARGRLGTDTQYF. As DNA, the CDR3 is TGCGCCAGCAGCTTGGTTGCGCGGGGCAGGCTGGGCACAGATACGCAGTATTTT. Drawing the rest from reference TRBV5-1 and TRBJ2-3, the complete variable domain is KAGVTQTPRYLIKTRGQQVTLSCSPISGHRSVSWYQQTPGQGLQFLFEYFSETQRNKGNFPGRFSGRQFSNSRSEMNVSTLELGDSALYLCASSLVARGRLGTDTQYFGPGTRLTVL.

This clonotype came up a few times. The V call is TRBV4-2, the J call TRBJ2-4; D possibly corresponds to TRBD2 (5 bases). Trimming left V 0 bases short and J 6 bases short, with 12 bases between. CDR3 length: 15 residues. The germline V gene has CDR1 LGHNA and CDR2 YNFKEQ. The CDR3, as DNA: TGTGCCAGCAGCCAAGAAGGACTTGCCCGAAACATTCAGTACTTC. Translated: CASSQEGLARNIQYF.

A few counts support this clonotype. The chain is built from TRBV12-3 or TRBV12-4 and TRBJ2-4; D possibly matches TRBD1 or TRBD2 (5 bases each). The CDR3 length is 13 residues. Trimming left V 6 bases short and J 0 bases short, with 6 bases between. The CDR3 nucleotides read TGTGCCAGCAGGAGGGGAGCCAAAAACATTCAGTACTTC. Protein: CASRRGAKNIQYF.

V gene TRBV15 combines with J gene TRBJ2-7; 7 nucleotides match TRBD2. Germline V lookup: CDR1 LNHNV, CDR2 YYDKDF (reference sequence). CDR3 size: 15 residues. Trimming at V came to 1 base and at J to 3 bases, leaving 6 bases not matched to a gene. The CDR3 is CATSRVGTTYYEQYF. In DNA, the CDR3 is TGTGCCACCAGCAGAGTCGGGACTACGTACTACGAGCAGTACTTC.

This clonotype was recorded many times. The chain carries TRBV18 and TRBJ1-5, with TRBD1 matching 7 bases. This CDR3 has 17 amino acids. Germline CDR1 KGHSH, CDR2 LQKENI. The J segment lost 1 base and the V segment lost 6 bases, leaving 12 bases of the junction unmatched. The CDR3 coding sequence is TGTGCCAGCTCCTACACCAGGCAGGGGGTAAGCAATCAGCCCCAGCATTTT. Its protein is CASSYTRQGVSNQPQHF.

The V gene is TRBV13, the J gene TRBJ2-3; maybe TRBD2 (6 bases). The CDR3 has 15 amino acids. V was cut by 0 bases and J by 2 bases, with 9 bases left in between. Per germline, CDR1 PRHDT and CDR2 FYEKMQ (reference sequence). CDR3 loop: CASSLGAGFTDTQYF. CDR3 nucleotides: TGTGCCAGCAGCTTAGGCGCGGGGTTCACAGATACGCAGTATTTT.

This clonotype was picked up a small number of times. This chain connects TRBV19 to TRBJ2-1; the D gene is possibly TRBD2 (5 bases). Germline CDR1 reads LNHDA; CDR2 reads SQIVND (reference sequence). This CDR3 has 14 amino acids. Trimming left V 7 bases short and J 3 bases short, with 13 bases between. DNA of the CDR3: TGTGCCAGTAAGGAGAGGGCCGTCTACAATGAGCAGTTCTTC. Encoded protein: CASKERAVYNEQFF. Full variable domain (rest looked up from reference TRBV19 and TRBJ2-1): DGGITQSPKYLFRKEGQNVTLSCEQNLNHDAMYWYRQDPGQGLRLIYYSQIVNDFQKGDIAEGYSVSREKKESFPLTVTSAQKNPTAFYLCASKERAVYNEQFFGPGTRLTVL.

V usage is TRBV10-3 and J usage is TRBJ1-5, with 8 bases lining up with TRBD1. Germline loops: CDR1 ENHRY, CDR2 SYGVKD. V lost 8 bases, J lost 3 bases, and 9 bases stayed unmatched. CDR3 length: 15 residues. The CDR3 nucleotides read TGTGCCATCGGCGAGACAGGGGCGGCCAATCAGCCCCAGCATTTT. Translation: CAIGETGAANQPQHF.

This clonotype was seen only a few times. V usage is TRBV12-3 or TRBV12-4 and J usage is TRBJ2-5; TRBD2 might be the D (5 bases). Trimming stripped 5 bases from V and 6 bases from J, with 16 bases between. This CDR3 contains 14 residues. The CDR3 spells CASSPNGVTKTQYF. The CDR3 DNA follows: TGTGCCAGCAGTCCCAACGGGGTCACGAAGACCCAGTACTTC.

The V and J genes are TRBV2 and TRBJ2-7; 8 bases agree with TRBD2. The CDR3 is made up of 13 amino acids. The germline V gene encodes CDR1 SNHLY and CDR2 FYNNEI. The ends lost 8 bases at V and 4 bases at J; junction bases unmatched: 7. The CDR3 is CASSTGGGYEQYF. The CDR3, as DNA: TGTGCCAGCTCGACTGGCGGGGGGTACGAGCAGTACTTC.

V usage is TRBV11-2 and J usage is TRBJ2-1, with 11 positions matching TRBD1. The CDR3 loop spans 18 amino acids. Germline CDR1 is SGHAT and CDR2 is FQNNGV. V lost 1 base and J lost 7; bases outside the gene matches: 12. The DNA of the CDR3 is TGTGCCAGCAGCTTAGTTTATATCGGGACAGGGGGTTCGAATGAGCAGTTCTTC. This translates into CASSLVYIGTGGSNEQFF.

The chain combines TRBV24-1 with TRBJ2-6; D is undetermined. V dropped 4 bases and J dropped 1 base, with 7 bases sitting between them. CDR3 length equals 15 residues. Germline CDR1 is KGHDR and CDR2 is SFDVKD. CDR3 sequence (DNA): TGTGCCACCAGTGACCCTACTTCTGGGGCCAACGTCCTGACTTTC. Translation: CATSDPTSGANVLTF.

In this sample, this clonotype turned up a few times. The CDR3 DNA is TGTGCCAGCAGTTCGATGCAGGGAGGAAACACCATATATTTT. Its protein product is CASSSMQGGNTIYF. V and J are TRBV28 and TRBJ1-3, with a possible D match to TRBD1 (5 bases). The CDR3 is made up of 14 amino acids. Germline V gene sequence: CDR1 MDHEN, CDR2 SYDVKM. V dropped 4 bases and J dropped 4 bases, with 11 bases sitting between them.

V and J are TRBV6-2 or TRBV6-3 and TRBJ2-7; 8 positions match TRBD1. With 6 bases clipped from V and 0 bases from J, the junction kept 10 bases outside the gene matches. Germline V gives CDR1 MNHEY, CDR2 SVGEGT. The CDR3 runs to 16 residues. CDR3 nucleotides: TGTGCCAGCAGGCACCGAGTGGACAGGGACTCCTACGAGCAGTACTTC. Translated: CASRHRVDRDSYEQYF.

The V and J genes are TRBV5-1 and TRBJ2-1; D is undetermined. CDR3 length: 18 residues. Germline values: CDR1 SGHRS, CDR2 YFSETQ. V was pared by 0 bases and J by 0 bases, with 16 bases between. The CDR3 coding sequence is TGCGCCAGCAGCTTGGCCTCGTCGTCGTTGAGCTCCTACAATGAGCAGTTCTTC. Translating it yields CASSLASSSLSSYNEQFF.

The rearrangement links TRBV20-1 to TRBJ2-7, with a possible D match to TRBD1 (6 bases). With 3 bases removed from V and 3 bases from J, the gap between germline ends came to 9 bases. Germline CDR1 reads DFQATT; CDR2 reads SNEGSKA (reference sequence). The CDR3 has 12 residues. The CDR3 spells CSARGDIYEQYF. CDR3 DNA sequence: TGCAGTGCTAGGGGGGACATCTACGAGCAGTACTTC.

This clonotype was detected a few times. The chain recombines TRBV4-1 with TRBJ2-3, with 8 nucleotides matching TRBD2. CDR1 is MGHRA and CDR2 is YSYEKL in the germline V gene. The CDR3 is 16 residues long. J lost 2 bases, V lost 0 bases, and 4 bases had no gene match. The CDR3 DNA is TGCGCCAGCAGCCAAGAGAGCGGGGGCGACACAGATACGCAGTATTTT. Translated: CASSQESGGDTDTQYF.

The chain recombines TRBV4-2 with TRBJ2-3; 8 bases are a match to TRBD1. The germline CDR1 and CDR2 sequences are LGHNA and YNFKEQ. After removal of 4 bases from V and 7 bases from J, the junction contained 7 bases not matched to a gene. CDR3 size: 14 residues. The CDR3 region is CASSPSDREYTQYF. The CDR3 region has the DNA TGTGCCAGCAGCCCCTCGGACAGGGAGTATACGCAGTATTTT.

This clonotype was counted only a few times. The CDR3 nucleotides are TGTGCCAGCAGTCTCGAACAGAAGTACGAGCAGTACTTC. Amino acid sequence: CASSLEQKYEQYF. V gene TRBV12-3 or TRBV12-4 combines with J gene TRBJ2-7; unclear D gene. V was shortened by 5 bases and J by 4 bases, with 12 bases between the two germline ends. CDR3 length equals 13 residues.

A few counts support this clonotype. V is TRBV7-9 and J is TRBJ1-1; a weak D match, TRBD1 (6 bases). Germline loops: CDR1 SEHNR, CDR2 FQNEAQ (reference sequence). The CDR3 is 15 residues long. V was cut by 5 bases and J by 1 base, with 14 bases left in between. The CDR3 nucleotides read TGTGCCAGCAGCCCCCGAACAGGGCCGAACACTGAAGCTTTCTTT. Encoded protein: CASSPRTGPNTEAFF.

This clonotype was observed a few times. The V call is TRBV9, the J call TRBJ2-3, with D possibly TRBD2 on 5 matching bases. The germline V gene encodes CDR1 SGDLS and CDR2 YYNGEE. Trimming cost V 1 base and J 5 bases, with 11 bases left between them. CDR3 length equals 14 residues. Here the CDR3 reads CASSVRLAQDTQYF. The CDR3, as DNA: TGTGCCAGCAGCGTAAGGCTAGCACAAGATACGCAGTATTTT.

The sample holds many counts of this clonotype. The gene calls are TRBV6-5 and TRBJ2-3, with 13 bases matching TRBD2. With V trimmed by 0 bases and J by 0 bases, 3 bases remained unmatched. CDR1 and CDR2 (germline): MNHEY, SVGAGI. This CDR3 spans 18 amino acids. CDR3 bases: TGTGCCAGCAGTTACTCGGCGGGACTAGCGGGAAGCACAGATACGCAGTATTTT. It codes for CASSYSAGLAGSTDTQYF.

DNA for the CDR3: TGTGCCTGGAGTAAGAACCTGGGGTATGGCTACACCTTC. Translating gives CAWSKNLGYGYTF. The J gene is TRBJ1-2, the V gene TRBV30; D is ambiguous. The CDR3 length is 13 residues. Trimming took 2 bases from V and 5 from J, leaving 12 bases between them. Per germline, CDR1 GTSNPN and CDR2 SVGIG (reference sequence).

This clonotype has a handful of counts. The V and J genes are TRBV29-1 and TRBJ1-1; D is ambiguous. Germline V lookup: CDR1 SQVTM, CDR2 ANQGSEA. CDR3 length: 13 amino acids. Trimming removed 5 bases at V and 1 base at J, with 11 bases between. The CDR3 DNA is TGCAGCGTTCACCCCATGGCGAACACTGAAGCTTTCTTT. Translated, it gives CSVHPMANTEAFF.

This chain uses TRBV29-1 with TRBJ2-1; no reliable D call. From germline, CDR1 is SQVTM and CDR2 ANQGSEA. The CDR3 runs 11 residues. Deletions cut 7 bases from V and 3 bases from J, with 7 bases between. CDR3 sequence: CSAQYYNEQFF. CDR3 nucleotides: TGCAGCGCCCAGTACTACAATGAGCAGTTCTTC.

Only a few counts were recorded for this clonotype. V usage is TRBV29-1 and J usage is TRBJ1-2; the D gene is possibly TRBD1 (5 bases). CDR3 size: 12 residues. With 1 base removed from V and 4 bases from J, the gap between germline ends came to 7 bases. The V gene's germline CDR1 is SQVTM and CDR2 ANQGSEA. In DNA form, the CDR3 reads TGCAGCGTTGAAGTTGGGGGCTATGGCTACACCTTC. This codes for CSVEVGGYGYTF.

This clonotype appeared many times. The chain employs TRBV20-1 and TRBJ2-3; 9 bases are shared with TRBD1. Germline V gene data show CDR1 as DFQATT and CDR2 as SNEGSKA (reference sequence). The CDR3 has 15 amino acids. J gave up 6 bases and V 2 bases, and 9 bases lay outside the gene matches. The CDR3 spells CSARPRTGAWDTQYF. For the CDR3, the DNA is TGCAGTGCTAGACCCCGGACAGGGGCCTGGGATACGCAGTATTTT.

The V gene is TRBV4-1, the J gene TRBJ2-7; no reliable D call. This CDR3 is built from 15 residues. The V gene's germline CDR1 is MGHRA and CDR2 YSYEKL. Between the trimmed V and J ends, which lost 5 bases and 6 bases, there was a span of 20 bases. The CDR3 here is CASSGRASPRSEQYF. The CDR3 DNA reads TGCGCCAGCAGCGGCCGGGCATCCCCTCGCAGCGAGCAGTACTTC.